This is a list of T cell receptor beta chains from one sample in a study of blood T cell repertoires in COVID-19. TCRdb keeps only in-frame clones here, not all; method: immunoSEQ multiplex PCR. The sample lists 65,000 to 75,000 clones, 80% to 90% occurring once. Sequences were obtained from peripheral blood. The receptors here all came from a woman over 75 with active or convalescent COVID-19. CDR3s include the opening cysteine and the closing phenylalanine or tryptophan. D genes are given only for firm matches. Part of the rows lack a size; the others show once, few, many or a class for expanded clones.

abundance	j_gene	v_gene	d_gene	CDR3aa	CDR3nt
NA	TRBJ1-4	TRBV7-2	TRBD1	CASSLQGAANEKLFF	TGTGCCAGCAGCCTTCAGGGGGCAGCTAATGAAAAACTGTTTTTT
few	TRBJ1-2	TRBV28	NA	CASSLRGPYGYTF	TGTGCCAGCAGTTTGCGGGGGCCCTATGGCTACACCTTC
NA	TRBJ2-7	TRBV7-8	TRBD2	CASSQRGISYEQYF	TGTGCCAGCAGCCAGCGGGGGATTTCCTACGAGCAGTACTTC
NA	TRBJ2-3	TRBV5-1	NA	CASSADRGTSTDTQYF	TGCGCCAGCAGCGCGGATCGGGGGACCAGCACAGATACGCAGTATTTT
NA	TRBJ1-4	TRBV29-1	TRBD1	CSALTGPGEKLFF	TGCAGCGCCTTGACAGGGCCAGGGGAAAAACTGTTTTTT
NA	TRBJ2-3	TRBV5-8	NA	CASSLMGGLDTDTQYF	TGTGCCAGCAGCTTGATGGGAGGTTTGGACACAGATACGCAGTATTTT
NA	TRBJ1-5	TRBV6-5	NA	CASSIGPLANQPQHF	TGTGCCAGCAGTATCGGGCCTTTAGCGAATCAGCCCCAGCATTTT
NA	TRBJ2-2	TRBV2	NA	CASSELTTGELFF	TGTGCCAGCAGTGAACTAACTACCGGGGAGCTGTTTTTT
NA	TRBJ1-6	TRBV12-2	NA	CASRLARPRQGLKNSPLHF	TGTGCAAGTCGCTTAGCGAGGCCCAGACAGGGGCTTAAGAATTCACCCCTCCACTTT
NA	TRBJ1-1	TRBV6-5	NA	CASINPGAEAFF	TGTGCCAGCATAAACCCGGGGGCTGAAGCTTTCTTT
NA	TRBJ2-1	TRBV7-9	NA	CASSATGLHNEQFF	TGTGCCAGCAGCGCGACTGGACTCCACAATGAGCAGTTCTTC
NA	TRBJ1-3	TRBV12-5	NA	CASGLSGSGNTIYF	TGTGCTAGTGGTTTGTCGGGTTCGGGAAACACCATATATTTT
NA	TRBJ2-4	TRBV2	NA	CASRGRGNSAKNIQYF	TGTGCCAGCAGGGGGCGGGGAAATAGTGCCAAAAACATTCAGTACTTC
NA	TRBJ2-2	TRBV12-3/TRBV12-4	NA	CASSRTDTGELFF	TGTGCCAGCAGCCGGACAGACACCGGGGAGCTGTTTTTT
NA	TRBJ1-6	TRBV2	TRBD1	CASSELGQGNSPLHF	TGTGCCAGCAGTGAACTGGGACAGGGAAATTCACCCCTCCACTTT
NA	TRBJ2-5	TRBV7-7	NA	CASSLNWGGWETQYF	TGTGCTAGCAGCCTAAATTGGGGGGGCTGGGAGACCCAGTACTTC
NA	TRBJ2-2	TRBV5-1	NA	CASSTDRATGELFF	TGCGCCAGCAGCACAGACAGAGCCACCGGGGAGCTGTTTTTT
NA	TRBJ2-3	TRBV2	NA	CASRRQEDTQYF	TGTGCCAGCAGACGACAGGAGGATACGCAGTATTTT
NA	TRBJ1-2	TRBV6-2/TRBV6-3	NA	CASSSQGWNGYTF	TGTGCCAGCAGTTCTCAGGGGTGGAATGGCTACACCTTC
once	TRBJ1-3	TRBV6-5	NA	CASSSGRVAGNTIYF	TGTGCCAGCAGTTCAGGGAGGGTGGCTGGAAACACCATATATTTT
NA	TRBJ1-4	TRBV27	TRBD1	CASSLRRKRGQGPVATNEKLFF	TGTGCCAGCAGTTTAAGACGGAAACGGGGACAGGGACCCGTTGCAACTAATGAAAAACTGTTTTTT
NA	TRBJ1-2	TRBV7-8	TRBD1	CASSPTGTGRWGGYTF	TGTGCCAGCAGCCCCACCGGGACAGGGAGGTGGGGGGGCTACACCTTC